The clone carrying this TCR beta chain was observed a few times. Its antigen is unknown. Relative to the germline gene, one junction end is altered; a read error may explain this. Germline V gene lookup returns CDR1 SEHNR and CDR2 FQNEAQ (reference sequence). The CDR3 spans 16 residues. Vbeta (60) and Jbeta (13) primers were used in the PCR. TCRdb's copy holds only in-frame clones and misses some; the assay was immunoSEQ multiplex PCR. The sample records about 200,000 clones, 87% being singletons. This sample stems from a study of cytomegalovirus exposure and HLA in healthy donors. General study points: Among TCR beta chains, those listed as cytomegalovirus-associated numbered roughly 150.

Sequencing was carried out using PBMCs. V usage is TRBV7-9 and J usage is TRBJ2-3, with 8 bases that match TRBD2. The TCR sequence derives from a young man in good health and CMV-seronegative. This CDR3 reads CSSSLEWSSGTDTQYF. The CDR3 DNA reads as TGTTCCAGCAGCTTAGAATGGTCTAGCGGGACAGATACGCAGTATTTT. The variable domain in full, with the rest retrieved from reference TRBV7-9 and TRBJ2-3, is DTGVSQNPRHKITKRGQNVTFRCDPISEHNRLYWYRQTLGQGPEFLTYFQNEAQLEKSRLLSDRFSAERPKGSFSTLEIQRTEQGDSAMYLCSSSLEWSSGTDTQYFGPGTRLTVL.